A selection of T cell receptor beta chains follows, all from one sample in a study of beta chain features in type 1 diabetes. Assay: immunoSEQ multiplex PCR; the TCRdb copy retains only in-frame clones and omits some. The sample contains hundreds of thousands of clones, 7% to 10% of which appear only once. Sequences were obtained from central memory CD4+ T cells from blood. The receptor source for this set is a man younger than 45 with type 1 diabetes. CDR3s include the opening cysteine and the closing phenylalanine or tryptophan. Each record gives: D gene, J gene, clone size, V gene, CDR3 protein, CDR3 DNA. A D gene is named only where the DNA matches it firmly. Clone size appears in some rows only: once, few, many, or a class for an expanded clone.

- TRBJ2-7 - TRBV11-2 CASSTSRFEQYF TGTGCCAGCAGCACCTCGAGATTTGAGCAGTACTTC
- TRBJ2-3 - TRBV6-5 CASSYSYSTDTQYF TGTGCCAGCAGTTACTCGTACAGCACAGATACGCAGTATTTT
- TRBJ1-6 many TRBV7-9 CASSGGMQVNSPLHF TGTGCCAGCAGCGGGGGGATGCAAGTGAATTCACCCCTCCACTTT
TRBD1 TRBJ2-3 - TRBV10-3 CAINKQGKADTQYF TGTGCCATCAACAAACAGGGGAAGGCAGATACGCAGTATTTT
- TRBJ2-3 many TRBV28 CASSSPRLLRDTQYF TGTGCCAGCAGTTCCCCGAGACTCCTACGGGATACGCAGTATTTT
TRBD1 TRBJ2-7 few TRBV27 CASSGLLGQSNEQYF TGTGCCAGCAGTGGACTTTTGGGACAGTCCAACGAGCAGTACTTC
- TRBJ1-1 few TRBV18 CASSPGGNTEAFF TGTGCCAGCTCACCAGGCGGGAACACTGAAGCTTTCTTT
- TRBJ2-7 few TRBV6-6 CASTGQTYYEQYF TGTGCCAGCACTGGCCAGACGTACTACGAGCAGTACTTC
TRBD1 TRBJ1-5 - TRBV7-2 CASSLGTGGNGQPQHF TGTGCCAGCAGCTTAGGGACAGGGGGAAACGGTCAGCCCCAGCATTTT
TRBD1 TRBJ2-2 few TRBV18 CASSPLTGGNTGELFF TGTGCCAGCTCACCCCTGACAGGGGGAAACACCGGGGAGCTGTTTTTT
TRBD2 TRBJ2-3 few TRBV7-8 CASSLLYLAGLSTDTQYF TGTGCCAGCAGCTTACTCTACCTAGCGGGGCTTTCCACAGATACGCAGTATTTT